This entry features one T cell receptor beta chain sequence. What it binds is not known. Mismatch with germline at one junction end may stem from a read error. Germline-derived CDR1 and CDR2 are MNHNS and SASEGT. The CDR3 has 20 amino acids. This entry is derived from a study of cytomegalovirus exposure and HLA in healthy donors. Findings and limits, study-wide: Within an earlier analysis, most TCR beta V segments proved productive either about 90% or about 30% of the time. A later analysis showed HLA-associated TCR beta chains outstripping equally common others in clonal expansion.

With 60 Vbeta and 13 Jbeta primers, the PCR was carried out. Repertoires were generated with immunoSEQ multiplex PCR, while TCRdb's copy carries only in-frame clones and drops some. The sample has around 170,000 clones; roughly 79% are singletons. The chain combines TRBV6-1 with TRBJ2-6; D may be TRBD1 (6 bases). The sequenced sample was PBMCs. This TCR came from a woman in her thirties or forties in good health and CMV-seropositive. Here the CDR3 DNA reads TGTGCCAGCAGTGATCCTCGGACAGCCGGCACCACCCCTGGGGCCAACGGCCTGACTTTC. This codes for CASSDPRTAGTTPGANGLTF.